This T cell receptor beta chain is from a study of post-analysis software for immune sequencing data. Study details: The disease courses spanned relapsing-remitting, secondary progressive and progressive-relapsing forms of multiple sclerosis. General study results and limits: Strong co-clustering by F measure linked samples that shared a preparation batch. Patients showed TRBV5-6, TRBV5-1 and TRBV20-1 among several TRBV segments more frequent than in controls. A significant reduction in normalized Chao1 diversity was observed in multiple sclerosis patients versus controls.

The V gene end was trimmed by 4 bases and the J gene end by 3 bases; junction bases not matched to a gene: 7. This CDR3 spans 15 amino acids. Germline assignment: CDR1 SEHNR and CDR2 FQNEAQ (reference sequence). Every TCR beta cDNA library bore unique molecular identifiers. Researchers reported roughly 510,000 cDNA molecules coming from roughly 1 to 10 million T cells. TCRdb re-called the PCR reads with MiXCR, one entry per CDR3 protein. The repertoire consists of about 540,000 distinct CDR3 sequences, with approximately 31% occurring once and the leading ten covering approximately 6%. Notes on this clonotype: No antigen is known for it.

This TCR was sampled from a girl younger than 18 with multiple sclerosis. The rearrangement links TRBV7-9 to TRBJ1-1, with 8 bases aligning to TRBD1. Sequenced material: blood. The CDR3 region is CASSSAQGEDTEAFF. CDR3 DNA sequence: TGTGCCAGCAGCTCAGCACAGGGGGAGGACACTGAAGCTTTCTTT.